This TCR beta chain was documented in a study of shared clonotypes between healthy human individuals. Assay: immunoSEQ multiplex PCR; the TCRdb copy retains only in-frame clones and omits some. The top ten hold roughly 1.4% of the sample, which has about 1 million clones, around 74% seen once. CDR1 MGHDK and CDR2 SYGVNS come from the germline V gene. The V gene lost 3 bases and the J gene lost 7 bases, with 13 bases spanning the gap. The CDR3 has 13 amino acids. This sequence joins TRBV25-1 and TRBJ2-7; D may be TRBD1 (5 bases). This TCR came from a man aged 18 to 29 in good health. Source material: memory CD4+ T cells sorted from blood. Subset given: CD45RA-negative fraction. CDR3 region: CASSDQGKGEQYF. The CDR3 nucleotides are TGTGCCAGCAGTGACCAAGGGAAGGGGGAGCAGTACTTC.